The 21 T cell receptor beta chains below come from one sample, sequenced in a study of response to subunit inactivated influenza vaccine. From the RT-PCR reads, TCRdb called clonotypes with MiXCR, one entry per CDR3 protein. There are about 570,000 distinct CDR3 sequences in the sample; approximately 10% occur only once, and 11% lies in the top ten. This sample also belongs to another study, concerning T cells expressing NK-cell markers. As reported in that work: Synthesis of TCR beta cDNA relied on 5'RACE template switching carrying UMIs.

Sequencing was performed on PBMCs from blood, taken on the day of vaccination. The receptors come from a man aged 45-65 years who received an inactivated influenza vaccine.

V usage is TRBV6-6 and J usage is TRBJ1-1, with a possible D match to TRBD1 (6 bases). V was cut by 10 bases and J by 3 bases, with 15 bases left in between. CDR3 length: 13 residues. Germline CDR1 reads MNHNY; CDR2 reads SVGAGI (reference sequence). CDR3 nucleotide sequence: TGTGCCACCGCGGGGGCCGGGGACACTGAAGCTTTCTTT. Amino acid sequence: CATAGAGDTEAFF.

In DNA form, the CDR3 reads TGTGCCAGCAGTTCTATGGGGGCCGGATCCTACGAGCAGTACTTC. It specifies CASSSMGAGSYEQYF. The chain is built from TRBV12-3 or TRBV12-4 and TRBJ2-7; D possibly corresponds to TRBD1 (6 bases). The CDR3 length is 15 residues. The ends were cut back, 4 bases at V and 1 base at J, with 14 bases in the middle.

This clonotype was counted a few times. The rearrangement joins TRBV5-1 to TRBJ2-2; TRBD2 matches at 11 bases. Germline assignment: CDR1 SGHRS and CDR2 YFSETQ. The V segment lost 3 bases and the J segment 5 bases; nucleotides outside the gene matches: 6. The CDR3 is made up of 16 amino acids. The CDR3 region has the DNA TGCGCCAGCAGCTCCGGACTAGCGGGTGCAACCGGGGAGCTGTTTTTT. It translates to CASSSGLAGATGELFF.

The sample holds many counts of this clonotype. V usage is TRBV5-1 and J usage is TRBJ2-7; TRBD1 matches at 7 bases. The CDR3 totals 14 residues. Germline V gene lookup returns CDR1 SGHRS and CDR2 YFSETQ. Trimming at V came to 4 bases and at J to 2 bases, leaving 6 bases not matched to a gene. The CDR3 loop reads CASSIGDSTYEQYF. The CDR3 region has the DNA TGCGCCAGCAGCATAGGGGACAGCACCTACGAGCAGTACTTC.

The chain links TRBV5-1 to TRBJ2-5, with D possibly being TRBD2 (5 bases). The CDR3 consists of 16 residues. Trimming removed 0 bases from V and 1 base from J, with 13 bases in between. Per the germline V gene, CDR1 is SGHRS and CDR2 is YFSETQ. The CDR3 region has the DNA TGCGCCAGCAGCTTGGGGGAGCTAGGAGCCCAAGAGACCCAGTACTTC. Its protein product is CASSLGELGAQETQYF.

This clonotype was detected ten times or more. This sequence joins TRBV4-1 and TRBJ2-7, with TRBD2 as a possible D gene (5 bases). The ends were cut back, 2 bases at V and 3 bases at J, with 8 bases in the middle. This CDR3 spans 13 amino acids. In germline, CDR1 is MGHRA, CDR2 YSYEKL. As DNA, the CDR3 is TGCGCCAGCAGCCAATGGGAGTACTACGAGCAGTACTTC. This encodes CASSQWEYYEQYF.

The chain employs TRBV20-1 and TRBJ2-5, with D hard to call. The CDR3 has 14 amino acids. Trimming cost V 0 bases and J 4 bases, with 12 bases left between them. Germline V gives CDR1 DFQATT, CDR2 SNEGSKA (reference sequence). The CDR3 bases are TGCAGTGCTAGAGATCTAAAAGGGCCAGAGACCCAGTACTTC. This translates into CSARDLKGPETQYF.

The rearrangement links TRBV15 to TRBJ2-3; 11 bases map to TRBD1. Unmatched junction bases numbered 2, after V lost 0 bases and J lost 3 bases. From germline, CDR1 is LNHNV and CDR2 YYDKDF (reference sequence). This CDR3 spans 16 amino acids. The DNA for the CDR3 is TGTGCCACCAGCAGAGAGGGACAGGGGGAGACAGATACGCAGTATTTT. This translates into CATSREGQGETDTQYF.

This clonotype was counted between two and nine times. This rearrangement joins TRBV27 to TRBJ2-1; D may match TRBD1 or TRBD2 (5 bases each). Germline lookup yields CDR1 MNHEY and CDR2 SMNVEV (reference sequence). The CDR3 is made up of 16 amino acids. The V end lost 6 bases, the J end lost 1 base, and 16 bases lay between the germline ends. The CDR3 sequence is CASRAGTATSYNEQFF. The CDR3 DNA reads TGTGCCAGCAGAGCCGGGACCGCGACATCCTACAATGAGCAGTTCTTC.

Only a few counts were recorded for this clonotype. This chain connects TRBV4-1 to TRBJ2-2, with 8 positions matching TRBD1. Trimming took 2 bases from V and 4 from J; bases not matched to a gene: 6. CDR1 and CDR2 (germline): MGHRA, YSYEKL. The CDR3 is 16 residues long. The CDR3 reads CASSQPTGATTGELFF. The CDR3 nucleotides are TGCGCCAGCAGCCAACCGACAGGGGCGACCACCGGGGAGCTGTTTTTT.

The gene calls are TRBV11-2 and TRBJ2-3, with D perhaps being TRBD1 or TRBD2 (5 bases each). Per germline, CDR1 SGHAT and CDR2 FQNNGV. The CDR3 covers 13 residues. Trimming removed 5 bases from V and 7 bases from J, with 13 bases in between. The CDR3 nucleotides read TGTGCCAGCAGCAGGGACCAACGAAATACGCAGTATTTT. Its protein product is CASSRDQRNTQYF.

This sequence joins TRBV4-3 and TRBJ2-7, with TRBD2 identical over 8 bases. CDR1 and CDR2 (germline): LGHNA, YSLEER. Trimming cost V 0 bases and J 2 bases; bases outside gene matches: 6. This CDR3 region has 16 residues. The CDR3 reads CASSQDAAGGTYEQYF. The CDR3, as DNA: TGCGCCAGCAGCCAAGATGCGGCGGGGGGTACCTACGAGCAGTACTTC.

This chain joins TRBV3-1 and TRBJ1-3; D possibly corresponds to TRBD1 (5 bases). Germline loops: CDR1 LGHDT, CDR2 YNNKEL (reference sequence). V was cut by 2 bases and J by 7 bases, with 6 bases left in between. This CDR3 contains 12 residues. CDR3 sequence (DNA): TGTGCCAGCAGCCAACGACAGAACACCATATATTTT. It codes for CASSQRQNTIYF.

This clonotype was counted only a few times. This rearrangement joins TRBV5-1 to TRBJ2-5; 8 bases are a match to TRBD2. Germline V lookup: CDR1 SGHRS, CDR2 YFSETQ. V shed 5 bases, J shed 1 base, and the junction held 4 bases outside the gene matches. CDR3 length: 14 residues. The chain's CDR3 is CASSARGAQETQYF. The CDR3 coding sequence is TGCGCCAGCAGTGCGCGGGGGGCCCAAGAGACCCAGTACTTC.

The CDR3 spells CSVASGSGDEQFF. CDR3 in DNA: TGCAGCGTTGCTAGCGGGAGTGGCGATGAGCAGTTCTTC. This sequence joins TRBV29-1 and TRBJ2-1; 10 bases line up with TRBD2. The V and J ends lost 4 bases and 8 bases, in that order; junction bases with no gene match: 5. In germline, CDR1 is SQVTM, CDR2 ANQGSEA. The CDR3 has 13 amino acids.

This clonotype was seen a handful of times. The CDR3 loop is CASSFEQKYGYTF. CDR3 DNA: TGTGCCAGCAGTTTCGAACAGAAATATGGCTACACCTTC. The V and J genes are TRBV28 and TRBJ1-2, with unresolved D. CDR1 is MDHEN and CDR2 is SYDVKM in the germline V gene. The CDR3 extends over 13 amino acids. The V gene lost 3 bases and the J gene lost 5 bases, with 10 bases spanning the gap.

The chain is built from TRBV7-2 and TRBJ2-5, with 10 bases fitting TRBD2. The CDR3 loop spans 14 amino acids. Germline-derived CDR1 and CDR2 are SGHTA and FQGNSA. V shed 8 bases, J shed 5 bases, and the junction held 8 bases outside the gene matches. CDR3 nucleotide sequence: TGTGCCAGCCGGCCGAGCGGGAGGGCGGAGACCCAGTACTTC. Encoded protein: CASRPSGRAETQYF.

This clonotype turned up a few times. The chain employs TRBV10-3 and TRBJ1-2; 7 bases agree with TRBD1. The germline V gene has CDR1 ENHRY and CDR2 SYGVKD. The CDR3 is 13 residues long. V dropped 3 bases and J dropped 3; count of bases not matched to a gene: 1. The DNA for the CDR3 is TGTGCCATCAGTGAAGGGGGCTACTATGGCTACACCTTC. Its translation: CAISEGGYYGYTF.

This clonotype was counted a few times. V usage is TRBV6-1 and J usage is TRBJ1-4; D remains unclear. Per germline, CDR1 MNHNS and CDR2 SASEGT. V lost 6 bases and J lost 8, with 16 bases in between. The CDR3 sequence is 14 residues long. The CDR3 DNA reads as TGTGCCAGCAGCTCTGGGCGGGGTAGGGAAAAACTGTTTTTT. It codes for CASSSGRGREKLFF.

V gene TRBV7-2 combines with J gene TRBJ2-7; D is perhaps TRBD2 (6 bases). V shed 1 base and J shed 3 bases, with 13 bases lying between them. There are 15 residues in the CDR3. The germline V gene encodes CDR1 SGHTA and CDR2 FQGNSA. This chain's CDR3 is CASSLVAGGLYEQYF. The CDR3 coding sequence is TGTGCCAGCAGCTTAGTGGCCGGGGGACTCTACGAGCAGTACTTC.

The chain recombines TRBV6-5 with TRBJ2-7; TRBD2 agrees at 8 bases. The CDR3 contains 18 residues. Germline-derived CDR1 and CDR2 are MNHEY and SVGAGI. The J segment lost 5 bases and the V segment lost 0 bases, leaving 15 bases of the junction unmatched. The chain's CDR3 is CASSYSIGTGGVPNEQYF. In DNA form, the CDR3 reads TGTGCCAGCAGTTACTCGATTGGGACGGGGGGGGTCCCCAACGAGCAGTACTTC.